Shown below are 25 T cell receptor beta chains from a single sample sequenced in a study of T cells in Graves' hyperthyroidism and ophthalmopathy. Researchers amplified the TCR beta CDR3 regions from RNA transcripts. First-round RT-PCR targeting the TCR CDR3 was performed with the HTBI primer set. TCRdb reprocessed the multiplex PCR reads via MiXCR and lists one record per CDR3 protein. The sample lists fewer than 650,000 distinct CDR3 sequences, around 43% occurring once. Sequencing was performed on peripheral blood or thyroid tissue (not recorded which). The receptors stem from an adult woman with Graves' disease, either hyperthyroidism or ophthalmopathy (not recorded which).

This clonotype came up once. Germline is not matched at one junction end, which may reflect a read error. Here the CDR3 reads CSAGTGGDEQYF. CDR3 nucleotides: TGCAGCGCAGGGACAGGGGGCGACGAGCAGTACTTC. This chain joins TRBV7-9 and TRBJ2-7; 12 bases fit TRBD1. Germline V gives CDR1 SEHNR, CDR2 FQNEAQ (reference sequence). The CDR3 runs 12 residues. Complete variable domain (other parts from reference TRBV7-9 and TRBJ2-7): DTGVSQNPRHKITKRGQNVTFRCDPISEHNRLYWYRQTLGQGPEFLTYFQNEAQLEKSRLLSDRFSAERPKGSFSTLEIQRTEQGDSAMYLCSAGTGGDEQYFGPGTRLTVT.

The chain is built from TRBV19 and TRBJ1-1, with no clear D. The CDR3 sequence is 13 residues long. Germline-derived CDR1 and CDR2 are LNHDA and SQIVND (reference sequence). Trimming shortened V by 8 bases and J by 2 bases, and 12 bases separated the two germline ends. CDR3: CASEEDGNTEAFF. The CDR3 nucleotides read TGTGCCAGTGAAGAGGACGGCAACACTGAAGCTTTCTTT.

This clonotype was counted ten times or more. The rearrangement joins TRBV2 to TRBJ1-2, with no clear D. Trimming cost V 5 bases and J 2 bases, with 9 bases left between them. Germline-derived CDR1 and CDR2 are SNHLY and FYNNEI. This CDR3 region has 13 residues. The CDR3 loop reads CASSRTENYGYTF. CDR3 sequence (DNA): TGTGCCAGCAGTCGTACAGAGAACTATGGCTACACCTTC.

V and J are TRBV7-2 and TRBJ1-5, with 11 positions matching TRBD1. The V and J ends lost 1 base and 4 bases, in that order; junction bases with no gene match: 6. Germline values: CDR1 SGHTA, CDR2 FQGNSA. The CDR3 totals 17 residues. The CDR3 region is CASSLGTGGGENQPQHF. CDR3 DNA: TGTGCCAGCAGCTTAGGGACAGGGGGCGGAGAGAATCAGCCCCAGCATTTT. The entire variable domain, with the rest obtained from reference TRBV7-2 and TRBJ1-5, is as follows: GAGVSQSPSNKVTEKGKDVELRCDPISGHTALYWYRQSLGQGLEFLIYFQGNSAPDKSGLPSDRFSAERTGGSVSTLTIQRTQQEDSAVYLCASSLGTGGGENQPQHFGDGTRLSIL.

Many counts were recorded for this clonotype. V and J are TRBV29-1 and TRBJ1-1; 9 positions match TRBD1. CDR1 is SQVTM and CDR2 is ANQGSEA in the germline V gene. This CDR3 has 13 amino acids. The V gene end was trimmed by 5 bases and the J gene end by 10 bases; junction bases not matched to a gene: 11. The CDR3 nucleotides are TGCAGCGTTTTTCCACAGGGGGCGCACCCAGCTTTCTTT. This codes for CSVFPQGAHPAFF.

This clonotype showed up many times. The rearrangement uses TRBV19 and TRBJ1-2; D gene ambiguous. Germline V gene data show CDR1 as LNHDA and CDR2 as SQIVND (reference sequence). This CDR3 spans 13 amino acids. V was trimmed by 1 base and J by 3 bases, leaving 6 bases between them. The CDR3 DNA reads TGTGCCAGTAGTATAGCCATATACTATGGCTACACCTTC. This translates into CASSIAIYYGYTF.

The chain recombines TRBV29-1 with TRBJ2-5; D perhaps matches TRBD1 (6 bases). Germline V lookup: CDR1 SQVTM, CDR2 ANQGSEA. The V end was cut by 1 base, the J end by 5 bases, with 11 bases between. The CDR3 totals 13 residues. The CDR3 region is CSVEGDMLETQYF. CDR3 DNA sequence: TGCAGCGTTGAAGGGGACATGTTGGAGACCCAGTACTTC.

J is TRBJ2-5 and V is TRBV24-1; 10 positions agree with TRBD1. Losses at the gene ends were 9 bases for V and 5 bases for J; bases not matched to a gene: 11. The germline CDR1 and CDR2 sequences are KGHDR and SFDVKD. The CDR3 length is 15 residues. The CDR3 region is CATGGDRGLLETQYF. In DNA, the CDR3 is TGTGCCACCGGGGGAGACAGGGGGCTTTTGGAGACCCAGTACTTC.

This clonotype was observed once. This chain links TRBV9 with TRBJ1-1; 7 bases map to TRBD1. Germline-derived CDR1 and CDR2 are SGDLS and YYNGEE. Trimming removed 0 bases from V and 6 bases from J; junction bases left unmatched: 14. The length of the CDR3 is 17 residues. For the CDR3, the DNA is TGTGCCAGCAGCGTAGCAGGAACAGGGGAGGGGAAGTCTGAAGCTTTCTTT. This translates into CASSVAGTGEGKSEAFF.

This clonotype was detected once. The J gene is TRBJ1-1, the V gene TRBV29-1, with D unresolved. Germline V gene sequence: CDR1 SQVTM, CDR2 ANQGSEA. The CDR3 totals 11 residues. V lost 4 bases, J lost 8 bases, and 11 bases lay in between. The CDR3 is CSVGWGIEAFF. In DNA, the CDR3 is TGCAGCGTTGGTTGGGGAATCGAAGCTTTCTTT.

This clonotype was detected only a few times. This chain links TRBV14 with TRBJ1-2; D call uncertain. V was cut by 0 bases and J by 5 bases, with 4 bases left in between. The CDR3 covers 12 residues. In germline, CDR1 is SGHDN, CDR2 FVKESK. The CDR3 spells CASSQDRYGYTF. Written as DNA, the CDR3 is TGTGCCAGCAGCCAAGATCGGTATGGCTACACCTTC.

The V and J genes are TRBV10-3 and TRBJ2-5; tentatively, D is TRBD1 (6 bases). Per germline, CDR1 ENHRY and CDR2 SYGVKD. V shed 6 bases and J shed 0 bases, with 11 bases lying between them. The CDR3 totals 14 residues. Written as DNA, the CDR3 is TGTGCCATCAGGCCCAGGGGATACCAAGAGACCCAGTACTTC. This translates into CAIRPRGYQETQYF.

This clonotype was detected a few times. J is TRBJ1-2 and V is TRBV6-5, with D unclear. The length of the CDR3 is 13 residues. The germline V and J ends were trimmed by 0 bases and 8 bases, with 10 bases remaining between them. CDR1 is MNHEY and CDR2 is SVGAGI in the germline V gene. The CDR3 DNA sequence: TGTGCCAGCAGTTACTCGCACACTTACGGCTACACCTTC. Translating gives CASSYSHTYGYTF.

A few counts support this clonotype. The chain recombines TRBV28 with TRBJ1-2; TRBD1 agrees at 7 bases. The CDR3 consists of 14 residues. From germline, CDR1 is MDHEN and CDR2 SYDVKM. V lost 8 bases and J lost 5; bases outside the gene matches: 11. CDR3 protein: CASEGTARLYGYTF. The CDR3 bases are TGTGCCAGCGAAGGGACAGCCAGACTTTATGGCTACACCTTC.

This clonotype came up many times. Written as DNA, the CDR3 is TGTGCCAGCAGTGAACGGCTTGTTGGGGATACGCAGTATTTT. This gives the protein CASSERLVGDTQYF. The chain combines TRBV25-1 with TRBJ2-3; D is ambiguous. Germline V gene lookup returns CDR1 MGHDK and CDR2 SYGVNS. Trimming pared 2 bases from V and 6 bases from J, leaving 12 bases between. The CDR3 totals 14 residues.

This clonotype was detected ten times or more. The rearrangement uses TRBV5-5 and TRBJ1-1; maybe TRBD1 (5 bases). Germline CDR1 is SGHKS and CDR2 is YYEKEE (reference sequence). This CDR3 is 15 amino acids long. Between the trimmed V and J ends, which lost 0 bases and 4 bases, there was a span of 13 bases. The CDR3 sequence is CASSLDPGGSTEAFF. CDR3 nucleotides: TGTGCCAGCAGCTTGGATCCGGGGGGTAGCACTGAAGCTTTCTTT.

This clonotype was found many times. The rearrangement uses TRBV20-1 and TRBJ2-5, with D maybe TRBD2 (6 bases). Germline-derived CDR1 and CDR2 are DFQATT and SNEGSKA (reference sequence). The CDR3 runs to 14 residues. V was trimmed by 5 bases and J by 1 base, leaving 14 bases between them. CDR3 sequence: CSAGLEGSQETQYF. For the CDR3, the DNA is TGCAGTGCTGGCCTGGAGGGGTCCCAAGAGACCCAGTACTTC.

This clonotype came up a few times. The CDR3 bases are TGTGCCAGCAGTGCTAGACAGGGAGCTTTAAATAATTCACCCCTCCACTTT. Protein: CASSARQGALNNSPLHF. V usage is TRBV6-6 and J usage is TRBJ1-6; 7 bases line up with TRBD1. V lost 5 bases and J lost 5; bases outside the gene matches: 12. In germline, CDR1 is MNHNY, CDR2 SVGAGI (reference sequence). The CDR3 contains 17 residues.

This clonotype is a singleton in its sample. The chain joins TRBV11-1 to TRBJ2-7; D unclear. CDR1 is SGHAT, CDR2 FQDESV, per germline (reference sequence). This CDR3 is 12 amino acids long. Deletions cut 6 bases from V and 6 bases from J, with 12 bases between. Here the CDR3 DNA reads TGTGCCAGCAGTACAGCTTGGACCGAGCAGTACTTC. Protein product: CASSTAWTEQYF. Complete variable domain (other parts from reference TRBV11-1 and TRBJ2-7): EAEVAQSPRYKITEKSQAVAFWCDPISGHATLYWYRQILGQGPELLVQFQDESVVDDSQLPKDRFSAERLKGVDSTLKIQPAELGDSAMYLCASSTAWTEQYFGPGTRLTVT.

This clonotype came up many times. The chain recombines TRBV7-2 with TRBJ2-7, with 8 nucleotides matching TRBD2. V lost 4 bases and J lost 7; bases outside the gene matches: 15. There are 16 residues in the CDR3. Germline V lookup: CDR1 SGHTA, CDR2 FQGNSA. CDR3 coding DNA: TGTGCCAGCAGCTACGGCACGGGAGGGGTATCTTGGGAGCAGTACTTC. Its protein product is CASSYGTGGVSWEQYF.

This clonotype occurred a few times. The chain uses TRBV9 and TRBJ1-1; perhaps TRBD1 as D (6 bases). This CDR3 is built from 14 residues. V dropped 1 base and J dropped 4 bases, with 11 bases sitting between them. CDR1 and CDR2 (germline): SGDLS, YYNGEE. As DNA, the CDR3 is TGTGCCAGCAGCGTACGACAGGAGGGCACTGAAGCTTTCTTT. Residues: CASSVRQEGTEAFF.

This clonotype appeared a few times. The rearrangement links TRBV11-2 to TRBJ2-7; D not resolved. The CDR3 spans 15 residues. CDR1 is SGHAT, CDR2 FQNNGV, per germline. The V end was cut by 3 bases, the J end by 3 bases, with 15 bases between. In DNA, the CDR3 is TGTGCCAGCAGCTTTGGCAGGTCGTTTCTCTACGAGCAGTACTTC. It encodes CASSFGRSFLYEQYF.

There are many counts of this clonotype. The V and J genes are TRBV7-2 and TRBJ2-5, with 7 positions matching TRBD1. The germline V gene has CDR1 SGHTA and CDR2 FQGNSA. The J segment lost 1 base and the V segment lost 5 bases, leaving 7 bases of the junction unmatched. The CDR3 runs to 15 residues. The CDR3 here is CASSPYRGSQETQYF. DNA for the CDR3: TGTGCCAGCAGCCCCTACAGGGGATCCCAAGAGACCCAGTACTTC.

V usage is TRBV7-2 and J usage is TRBJ2-6; the D gene is possibly TRBD1 (6 bases). Germline V CDR1 and CDR2: SGHTA, FQGNSA. CDR3 length equals 15 residues. The V gene lost 7 bases and the J gene lost 0 bases, with 10 bases spanning the gap. The CDR3 nucleotides read TGTGCCAGCAACAGGGCAACCTCTGGGGCCAACGTCCTGACTTTC. It encodes CASNRATSGANVLTF. Looking up the rest from reference TRBV7-2 and TRBJ2-6 gives the full variable domain: GAGVSQSPSNKVTEKGKDVELRCDPISGHTALYWYRQSLGQGLEFLIYFQGNSAPDKSGLPSDRFSAERTGGSVSTLTIQRTQQEDSAVYLCASNRATSGANVLTFGAGSRLTVL.

In regard to this clonotype: Lacking the conserved final phenylalanine or tryptophan, this CDR3 likely reflects a read error. V usage is TRBV7-7 and J usage is TRBJ1-1, with 7 bases fitting TRBD1. CDR3 length equals 13 residues. V shed 5 bases, J shed 5 bases, and the junction held 5 bases outside the gene matches. CDR1 is SSHAT, CDR2 FNYEAQ, per germline (reference sequence). The CDR3 sequence: CASSQAGGTEAFL. In nucleotides, the CDR3 is TGTGCCAGCAGCCAGGCAGGGGGGACTGAAGCTTTCCTT.